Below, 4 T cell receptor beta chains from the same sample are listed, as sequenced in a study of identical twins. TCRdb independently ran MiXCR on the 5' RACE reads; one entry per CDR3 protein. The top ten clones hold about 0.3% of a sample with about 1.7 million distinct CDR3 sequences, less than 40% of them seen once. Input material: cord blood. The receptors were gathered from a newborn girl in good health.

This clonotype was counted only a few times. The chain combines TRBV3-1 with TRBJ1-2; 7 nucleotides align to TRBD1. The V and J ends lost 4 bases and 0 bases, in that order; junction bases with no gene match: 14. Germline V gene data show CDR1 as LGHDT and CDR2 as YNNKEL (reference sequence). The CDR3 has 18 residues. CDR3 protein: CASSLLPGTVRTNYGYTF. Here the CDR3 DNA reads TGTGCCAGCAGCCTCCTACCCGGGACAGTCCGTACTAACTATGGCTACACCTTC.

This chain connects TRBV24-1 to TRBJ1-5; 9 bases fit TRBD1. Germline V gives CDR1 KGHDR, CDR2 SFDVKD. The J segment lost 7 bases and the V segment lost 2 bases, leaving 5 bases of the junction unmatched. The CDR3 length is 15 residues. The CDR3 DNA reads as TGTGCCACCAGTGATTCTACAGGGGGCGGGCAGCCCCAGCATTTT. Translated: CATSDSTGGGQPQHF.

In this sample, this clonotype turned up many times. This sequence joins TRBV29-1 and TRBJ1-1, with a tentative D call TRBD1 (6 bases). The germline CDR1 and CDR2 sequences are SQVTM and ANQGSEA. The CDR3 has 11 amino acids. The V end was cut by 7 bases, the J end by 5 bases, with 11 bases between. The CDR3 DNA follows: TGCAGCGCCGTAGGGGGGACTGAAGCTTTCTTT. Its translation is CSAVGGTEAFF.

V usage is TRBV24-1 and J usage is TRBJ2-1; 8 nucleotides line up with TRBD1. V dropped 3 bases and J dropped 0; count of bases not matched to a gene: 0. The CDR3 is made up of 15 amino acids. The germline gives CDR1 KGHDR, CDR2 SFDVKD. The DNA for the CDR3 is TGTGCCACCAGTGATGACAGGGGCTCCTACAATGAGCAGTTCTTC. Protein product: CATSDDRGSYNEQFF.